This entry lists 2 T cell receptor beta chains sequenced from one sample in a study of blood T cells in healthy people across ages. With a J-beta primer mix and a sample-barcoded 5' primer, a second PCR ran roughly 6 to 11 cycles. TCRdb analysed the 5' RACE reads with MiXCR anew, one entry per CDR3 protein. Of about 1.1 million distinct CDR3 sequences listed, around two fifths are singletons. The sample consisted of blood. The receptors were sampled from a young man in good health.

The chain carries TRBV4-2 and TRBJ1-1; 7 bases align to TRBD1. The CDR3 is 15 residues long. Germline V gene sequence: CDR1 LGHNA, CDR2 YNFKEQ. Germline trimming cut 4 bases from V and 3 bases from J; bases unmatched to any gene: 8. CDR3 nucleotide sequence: TGTGCCAGCAGCCGCGAGACAGGGTATGACACTGAAGCTTTCTTT. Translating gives CASSRETGYDTEAFF.

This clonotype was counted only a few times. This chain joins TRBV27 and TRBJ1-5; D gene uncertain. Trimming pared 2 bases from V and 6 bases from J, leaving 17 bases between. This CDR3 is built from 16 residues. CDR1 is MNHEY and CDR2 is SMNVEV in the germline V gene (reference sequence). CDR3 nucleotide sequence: TGTGCCAGCAGTTTAACCATCGGAACAAAGGGTCAGCCCCAGCATTTT. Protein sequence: CASSLTIGTKGQPQHF.